These 27 T cell receptor beta chains were all obtained from the same sample, sequenced in a study of shared clonotypes between healthy human individuals. Profiled with immunoSEQ multiplex PCR; TCRdb holds only in-frame clones, not every one. This sample has a few million clones, with 93% found just once. Terminally differentiated effector memory CD45RA+ cells were excluded by CCR7 positive selection of CD45RO-negative cells. Sequencing was performed on naive CD8+ T cells from PBMCs. The receptor set was obtained from a young man in good health. Some clones in this sample may be carry-over from other donors' samples.

The chain links TRBV9 to TRBJ2-7; possibly TRBD1 for D (6 bases). Germline V CDR1 and CDR2: SGDLS, YYNGEE. The CDR3 covers 14 residues. V dropped 0 bases and J dropped 5 bases, with 12 bases sitting between them. The CDR3: CASSVAGTNHEQYF. In DNA, the CDR3 is TGTGCCAGCAGCGTAGCCGGGACAAACCACGAGCAGTACTTC.

V usage is TRBV7-9 and J usage is TRBJ1-2; 7 positions agree with TRBD1. Looked up from germline, CDR1 is SEHNR and CDR2 is FQNEAQ (reference sequence). The CDR3 has 14 amino acids. V trimming: 5 bases; J trimming: 4 bases; junction bases outside the gene matches: 7. The CDR3 protein is CASSPLTGPYGYTF. The CDR3 DNA reads as TGTGCCAGCAGCCCATTGACAGGGCCCTATGGCTACACCTTC.

The chain employs TRBV7-9 and TRBJ1-4; D remains unclear. The CDR3 has 15 amino acids. Germline loops: CDR1 SEHNR, CDR2 FQNEAQ (reference sequence). Trimming pared 1 base from V and 4 bases from J, leaving 10 bases between. The CDR3 here is CASSLVGRYNEKLFF. Written as DNA, the CDR3 is TGTGCCAGCAGCTTAGTGGGTCGGTATAATGAAAAACTGTTTTTT.

The rearrangement uses TRBV7-6 and TRBJ2-4, with D uncertain. V gave up 5 bases and J gave up 0 bases, with 17 bases separating them. The CDR3 contains 17 residues. The germline gives CDR1 SGHVS, CDR2 FNYEAQ. CDR3 region: CASSPSLGDLAKNIQYF. CDR3 nucleotide sequence: TGTGCCAGCAGCCCCAGTTTGGGCGATCTAGCCAAAAACATTCAGTACTTC.

This rearrangement joins TRBV5-1 to TRBJ2-5; D may be TRBD1 (7 bases). CDR1 and CDR2 from the germline V gene are SGHRS and YFSETQ. There are 15 residues in the CDR3. The germline V and J ends were trimmed by 7 bases and 5 bases, with 21 bases remaining between them. CDR3 coding DNA: TGCGCCAGCGGGCCCGACGGCCCAGGGGGGGAGACCCAGTACTTC. Its protein is CASGPDGPGGETQYF.

This chain joins TRBV28 and TRBJ1-1, with D possibly matching TRBD1 (6 bases). There are 14 residues in the CDR3. Trimming shortened V by 6 bases and J by 4 bases, and 15 bases separated the two germline ends. CDR1 is MDHEN, CDR2 SYDVKM, per germline. CDR3 amino acids: CASRDPGQGTEAFF. For the CDR3, the DNA is TGTGCCAGCAGGGACCCGGGACAAGGCACTGAAGCTTTCTTT.

The chain uses TRBV28 and TRBJ2-4, with 8 bases fitting TRBD1. Germline V gives CDR1 MDHEN, CDR2 SYDVKM. Trimming took 4 bases from V and 7 from J; bases not matched to a gene: 18. This CDR3 is built from 18 residues. In DNA, the CDR3 is TGTGCCAGCAGTTCCTTGGGAGGCGCAGGGGGCGAGGGGAACATTCAGTACTTC. Translation gives CASSSLGGAGGEGNIQYF.

The V call is TRBV10-3, the J call TRBJ2-1, with 9 bases aligning to TRBD2. From germline, CDR1 is ENHRY and CDR2 SYGVKD. V dropped 4 bases and J dropped 7; count of bases not matched to a gene: 17. The CDR3 has 18 residues. CDR3 in DNA: TGTGCCATCAGTGGCCGATTAGAGACGGGACTAGCTAAAAATGAGCAGTTCTTC. Amino acids: CAISGRLETGLAKNEQFF.

The chain couples TRBV27 to TRBJ2-5; D possibly corresponds to TRBD1 (5 bases). Germline CDR1 is MNHEY and CDR2 is SMNVEV (reference sequence). This CDR3 spans 17 amino acids. V was clipped by 5 bases and J by 5 bases, with 24 bases between them. The CDR3 nucleotides read TGTGCCAGCAGTCAGTTTCCCCCCCAGGGCTGGCGGGAGACCCAGTACTTC. It translates to CASSQFPPQGWRETQYF.

The chain recombines TRBV7-2 with TRBJ1-5; maybe TRBD1 (6 bases). V was cut by 0 bases and J by 6 bases, with 15 bases left in between. In germline, CDR1 is SGHTA, CDR2 FQGNSA. This CDR3 comprises 16 residues. This CDR3 reads CASSLAQGLLSQPQHF. The CDR3 DNA follows: TGTGCCAGCAGCTTAGCGCAGGGGTTACTGAGTCAGCCCCAGCATTTT.

Comments on this clone: The same CDR3 also results from other DNA sequences found in this sample. The J gene is TRBJ2-5, the V gene TRBV19; 15 nucleotides agree with TRBD2. After removal of 5 bases from V and 5 bases from J, the junction contained 3 bases not matched to a gene. CDR3 length: 15 amino acids. The germline V gene encodes CDR1 LNHDA and CDR2 SQIVND (reference sequence). Here the CDR3 reads CASSPGLAGGETQYF. The CDR3 DNA is TGTGCCAGTAGTCCAGGACTAGCGGGAGGGGAGACCCAGTACTTC.

This chain uses TRBV7-9 with TRBJ2-7, with D possibly being TRBD1 (6 bases). V dropped 5 bases and J dropped 6 bases, with 14 bases sitting between them. Germline V gene data show CDR1 as SEHNR and CDR2 as FQNEAQ (reference sequence). CDR3 length equals 13 residues. The CDR3 reads CASSHKQGSEQYF. In DNA form, the CDR3 reads TGTGCCAGCAGCCATAAACAGGGAAGCGAGCAGTACTTC.

CDR3 in DNA: TGTGCCAGTGGACTAGCGGGAGCTAATGAGCAGTTCTTC. The encoded protein is CASGLAGANEQFF. The chain uses TRBV27 and TRBJ2-1; the match to TRBD2 covers 13 bases. The V gene's germline CDR1 is MNHEY and CDR2 SMNVEV (reference sequence). The CDR3 has 13 residues. The V segment lost 9 bases and the J segment 7 bases; nucleotides outside the gene matches: 3.

This chain joins TRBV27 and TRBJ2-7; the match to TRBD2 covers 7 bases. CDR3 length equals 15 residues. CDR1 and CDR2 from the germline V gene are MNHEY and SMNVEV (reference sequence). With 5 bases clipped from V and 4 bases from J, the junction kept 11 bases outside the gene matches. The CDR3 region has the DNA TGTGCCAGCAGTATGGGTGGCGGGAGTGGTTACGAGCAGTACTTC. It specifies CASSMGGGSGYEQYF.

This clone is a singleton in its sample. The rearrangement uses TRBV7-8 and TRBJ1-1; tentative D call: TRBD1 (5 bases). V shed 7 bases and J shed 3 bases, with 18 bases lying between them. CDR1 and CDR2 from the germline V gene are SGHVS and FQNEAQ. The CDR3 loop spans 15 amino acids. In nucleotides, the CDR3 is TGTGCCAGCACCCCCAAGGGGAGCAGCGACACTGAAGCTTTCTTT. Translating it yields CASTPKGSSDTEAFF.

The table lists this clone with a count of one. The rearrangement links TRBV29-1 to TRBJ2-1; maybe TRBD1 (6 bases). Trimming removed 4 bases from V and 8 bases from J, with 15 bases in between. The CDR3 is 13 amino acids. The V gene's germline CDR1 is SQVTM and CDR2 ANQGSEA. The CDR3 DNA reads TGCAGCGTTGCAGGGGCAGTGGGCGATGAGCAGTTCTTC. It yields the protein CSVAGAVGDEQFF.

J is TRBJ2-1 and V is TRBV30, with D maybe TRBD2 (6 bases). The CDR3 is 13 residues long. The V gene's germline CDR1 is GTSNPN and CDR2 SVGIG (reference sequence). The ends were cut back, 5 bases at V and 4 bases at J, with 12 bases in the middle. The CDR3 loop is CAWWVAGYNEQFF. DNA for the CDR3: TGTGCCTGGTGGGTCGCGGGGTACAATGAGCAGTTCTTC.

This CDR3 is CASSLYSGRNTGELFF. The DNA of the CDR3 is TGTGCCAGCAGCTTATACTCTGGGAGGAACACCGGGGAGCTGTTTTTT. V usage is TRBV7-3 and J usage is TRBJ2-2; TRBD2 might be the D (5 bases). Germline V gene lookup returns CDR1 SGHTA and CDR2 FQGTGA. The CDR3 covers 16 residues. V lost 2 bases and J lost 1, with 11 bases in between. The whole variable domain, filled in from reference TRBV7-3 and TRBJ2-2, reads GAGVSQTPSNKVTEKGKYVELRCDPISGHTALYWYRQSLGQGPEFLIYFQGTGAADDSGLPNDRFFAVRPEGSVSTLKIQRTERGDSAVYLCASSLYSGRNTGELFFGEGSRLTVL.

The chain has TRBV13 and TRBJ2-1, with D possibly matching TRBD1 (6 bases). Germline V gene lookup returns CDR1 PRHDT and CDR2 FYEKMQ (reference sequence). The CDR3 totals 13 residues. V was cut by 5 bases and J by 7 bases, with 12 bases left in between. CDR3 sequence: CASSTTGSNEQFF. CDR3 nucleotide sequence: TGTGCCAGCAGCACCACAGGGTCGAATGAGCAGTTCTTC.

This rearrangement joins TRBV4-1 to TRBJ2-1; no firm D call. CDR3 length equals 13 residues. Trimming took 4 bases from V and 9 from J, leaving 13 bases between them. Germline CDR1 MGHRA, CDR2 YSYEKL. In DNA form, the CDR3 reads TGCGCCAGCAGCCCCCCCTTCCTCGGTGAGCAGTTCTTC. Amino acids: CASSPPFLGEQFF.

This chain connects TRBV5-1 to TRBJ2-5; no clear D gene. The ends were cut back, 4 bases at V and 4 bases at J, with 11 bases in the middle. The CDR3 consists of 13 residues. Germline lookup yields CDR1 SGHRS and CDR2 YFSETQ. The CDR3 nucleotides are TGCGCCAGCAGCCCTCCTTTGGGAGAGACCCAGTACTTC. Translated: CASSPPLGETQYF.

CDR3 bases: TGTGCCAGCAGCAAAGAGAGAATAAACACTGAAGCTTTCTTT. Its protein product is CASSKERINTEAFF. V and J are TRBV21-1 and TRBJ1-1. TRBV21-1 is assigned pseudogene status. The CDR3 sequence is 14 residues long.

The rearrangement uses TRBV28 and TRBJ1-2; a possible D gene is TRBD1 (5 bases). V lost 3 bases and J lost 8, with 16 bases in between. CDR3 length equals 14 residues. Germline-derived CDR1 and CDR2 are MDHEN and SYDVKM. The CDR3 DNA reads as TGTGCCAGCAGTTTCCCCGAGGGGAGCTGGGGCTACACCTTC. Translated: CASSFPEGSWGYTF.

This chain joins TRBV5-1 and TRBJ2-2; 7 bases agree with TRBD1. Germline lookup yields CDR1 SGHRS and CDR2 YFSETQ. This CDR3 has 15 residues. Trimming at V came to 2 bases and at J to 2 bases, leaving 3 bases not matched to a gene. The DNA for the CDR3 is TGCGCCAGCAGCTTTCGGACAGGTAACACCGGGGAGCTGTTTTTT. Protein sequence: CASSFRTGNTGELFF.

The chain uses TRBV28 and TRBJ1-5; D unclear. The V gene's germline CDR1 is MDHEN and CDR2 SYDVKM. The CDR3 consists of 14 residues. V lost 8 bases, J lost 7 bases, and 18 bases lay in between. In DNA form, the CDR3 reads TGTGCCAGCGGGGAGAGGAGGGAACTACAGCCCCAGCATTTT. The encoded protein is CASGERRELQPQHF.

This clone was seen only a few times. The chain uses TRBV10-3 and TRBJ1-5; D remains ambiguous. Germline V gene lookup returns CDR1 ENHRY and CDR2 SYGVKD. Trimming shortened V by 10 bases and J by 0 bases, and 13 bases separated the two germline ends. CDR3 length: 14 amino acids. The CDR3: CATRRTDSNQPQHF. The CDR3 DNA reads as TGTGCCACCCGACGGACGGATAGCAATCAGCCCCAGCATTTT.

This chain uses TRBV7-2 with TRBJ2-7; tentative D call: TRBD2 (6 bases). Per the germline V gene, CDR1 is SGHTA and CDR2 is FQGNSA. The CDR3 runs 14 residues. V lost 5 bases and J lost 7, with 18 bases in between. DNA of the CDR3: TGTGCCAGCAGCGGTAGGGACGGTGCGGGGGAGCAGTACTTC. This gives the protein CASSGRDGAGEQYF.